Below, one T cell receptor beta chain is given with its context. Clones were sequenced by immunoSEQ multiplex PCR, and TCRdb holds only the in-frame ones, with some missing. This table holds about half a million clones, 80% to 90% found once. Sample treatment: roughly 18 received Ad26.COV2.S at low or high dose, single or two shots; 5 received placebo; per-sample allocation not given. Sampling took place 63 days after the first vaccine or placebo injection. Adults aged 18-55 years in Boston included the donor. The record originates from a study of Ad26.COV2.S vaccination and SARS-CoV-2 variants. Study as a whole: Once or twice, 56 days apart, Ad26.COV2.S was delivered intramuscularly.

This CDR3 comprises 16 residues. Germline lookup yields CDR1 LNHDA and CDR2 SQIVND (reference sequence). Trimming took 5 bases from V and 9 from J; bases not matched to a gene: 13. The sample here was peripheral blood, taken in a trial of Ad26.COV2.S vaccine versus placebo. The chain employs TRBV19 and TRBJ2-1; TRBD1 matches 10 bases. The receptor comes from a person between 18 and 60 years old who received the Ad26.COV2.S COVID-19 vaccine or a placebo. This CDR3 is CASSASGQGLLGEQFF. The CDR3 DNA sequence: TGTGCCAGTAGTGCCTCGGGACAGGGGCTATTAGGTGAGCAGTTCTTC.